This TCR beta chain derives from a study of blood T cell repertoires in COVID-19. Study overall: From the United States, Italy and Spain came samples of acute and convalescent COVID-19.

The table came from immunoSEQ multiplex PCR; TCRdb's copy has only in-frame clones and leaves some out. The sample shows tens of thousands of clones, 80% of them seen only once. CDR3 length: 15 residues. V dropped 4 bases and J dropped 0 bases, with 12 bases sitting between them. Germline V gives CDR1 LNHNV, CDR2 YYDKDF (reference sequence). Sequencing input: peripheral blood. This sequence was found in a woman aged 70-85 years with acute or convalescent COVID-19. The chain has TRBV15 and TRBJ1-1; the D gene is possibly TRBD1 (6 bases). The CDR3 reads CATSNDRMVNTEAFF. In nucleotides, the CDR3 is TGTGCCACCAGCAACGACAGGATGGTGAACACTGAAGCTTTCTTT.